This T cell receptor (beta chain) was sequenced during a study of blood T cell repertoires in COVID-19. About the study: Sites across the United States, Italy and Spain contributed samples from acute and convalescent COVID-19. Sample material is recorded as cDNA or gDNA derived from T cells, B-cell-depleted T cells, or PBMCs.

Methods used by the authors: Quantification of nucleated cells was approximated via reference gene primer amplification. Using immunoSEQ multiplex PCR, the repertoire was profiled, and TCRdb retains in-frame clones only, with some absent. V, J and clone size were drawn from that table, and D and trimming were deduced from the DNA. Counted here are some 250,000 clones, less than 90% occurring once; the ten biggest clones make up about 12%. CDR1 and CDR2 from the germline V gene are SGHRS and YFSETQ. Trimming at V came to 6 bases and at J to 2 bases, leaving 7 bases not matched to a gene. CDR3 length equals 14 residues.

The chain couples TRBV5-1 to TRBJ1-1; 7 nucleotides match TRBD1. Material for sequencing was peripheral blood. The receptor comes from a woman aged 30 to 39 with COVID-19, enrolled during active disease. The CDR3 loop reads CASTLGQLNTEAFF. Here the CDR3 DNA reads TGCGCCAGCACCCTGGGACAGCTAAACACTGAAGCTTTCTTT.